This T cell receptor (beta chain) was recovered during a study of identical twins. Carrying unique molecular identifiers, the cDNA also gained a universal primer site through template switching. From the 5' RACE reads, TCRdb called clonotypes with MiXCR, one entry per CDR3 protein. The table includes some 560,000 distinct CDR3 sequences, nearly 10% detected once. This same sample was also taken into another study, of yellow fever vaccine responses in identical twins.

This TCR came from a woman aged 18-29 years in good health. Sequencing was carried out using PBMCs.

CDR3 amino acids: CASSQGPPSTEQYF. For the CDR3, the DNA is TGTGCCAGCAGCCAAGGGCCCCCCTCTACGGAGCAGTACTTC. The chain uses TRBV3-1 and TRBJ2-7; D remains unclear. Germline V CDR1 and CDR2: LGHDT, YNNKEL (reference sequence). The CDR3 is made up of 14 amino acids. Deletions cut 1 base from V and 7 bases from J, with 14 bases between.